These T cell receptor beta chains were read from a single sample in a study of shared clonotypes between healthy human individuals. Some clones are missing from TCRdb's copy, which holds only in-frame ones; the method was immunoSEQ multiplex PCR. Here the sample spans roughly 1,600,000 clones, just under 99% being singletons. The specimen sequenced was naive CD4+ T cells sorted from blood. These TCRs come from a man aged 25 to 45 in good health. The CDR3 runs from the conserved cysteine through the conserved F or W. D genes are given only for firm matches. Some rows mark clone size as missing; the rest say once, few, many or name a class of expanded clone.

j_call d_call clone_size v_call cdr3_nt cdr3_aa
TRBJ2-1 . . TRBV6-4 TGTGCCAGCAGTGAAAGCGGTCCCTACAATGAGCAGTTCTTC CASSESGPYNEQFF
TRBJ2-6 . . TRBV6-6 TGTGCCAGCAGTCGAGCATCTGGGGCCAACGTCCTGACTTTC CASSRASGANVLTF
TRBJ2-1 . . TRBV28 TGTGCCAGCAGTTTAACGGGTCGGAGGGGGGAAAGGGAGTTCTTC CASSLTGRRGEREFF
TRBJ2-3 . once TRBV9 TGTGCCAGCAGCGTAGACGGAAGGGTGGGGTCAGATACGCAGTATTTT CASSVDGRVGSDTQYF
TRBJ1-5 TRBD1 . TRBV19 TGTGCCAGTAGTACCACAGGGGGCCAGCCCCAGCATTTT CASSTTGGQPQHF
TRBJ2-1 TRBD2 . TRBV7-9 TGTGCCAGCAGCTTAGGAGCGGGAGGGGGGACCATTAAGAATGAGCAGTTCTTC CASSLGAGGGTIKNEQFF
TRBJ2-3 . . TRBV5-4 TGTGCCAGCAGCGCCCGAGGGGGGACAGATACGCAGTATTTT CASSARGGTDTQYF
TRBJ2-2 TRBD2 once TRBV28 TGTGCCAGTTTCGGGGCTAGCGGGAGGACTACCGGGGAGCTGTTTTTT CASFGASGRTTGELFF
TRBJ2-3 TRBD1 . TRBV4-3 TGCGCCAGCAGCCAAGCATCGGGGGACAGGGGGGCAGATACGCAGTATTTT CASSQASGDRGADTQYF
TRBJ1-4 TRBD1 . TRBV4-1 TGCGCCAGCAGCAGCCGGGACAGGGGGCGCGAAAAACTGTTTTTT CASSSRDRGREKLFF
TRBJ2-7 . . TRBV18 TGTGCCAGCTCACCGGGGGGAAACTACGAGCAGTACTTC CASSPGGNYEQYF
TRBJ2-5 TRBD2 . TRBV15 TGTGCCACCTCGCGGGGGATCGAGACCCAGTACTTC CATSRGIETQYF
TRBJ1-1 TRBD1 . TRBV5-1 TGCGCCAGCAGCTTGGACCCAGGGGGGAACACTGAAGCTTTCTTT CASSLDPGGNTEAFF
TRBJ1-1 . . TRBV5-4 TGTGCCAGCAGCTTGACCTGGTTGAAGGGGACTGAAGCTTTCTTT CASSLTWLKGTEAFF
TRBJ1-2 . . TRBV7-8 TGTGCCAGCTCCGGCAGGGACCGCTATGGCTACACCTTC CASSGRDRYGYTF
TRBJ2-7 TRBD1 . TRBV29-1 TGCAGCGTTACCGGGACAGGGGACGAGCAGTACTTC CSVTGTGDEQYF
TRBJ2-1 TRBD2 once TRBV7-2 TGTGCCAGCAGCCGCTGGGGAGCTAGCGGACAATACAATGAGCAGTTCTTC CASSRWGASGQYNEQFF
TRBJ2-7 . . TRBV7-7 TGTGCTAGCAGCTTAGGTGTCGGGTCCGCCGGGTACGAGCAGTACTTC CASSLGVGSAGYEQYF
TRBJ2-3 . once TRBV19 TGTGCCAGTAGTACCGGACGGAGGAGCACAGATACGCAGTATTTT CASSTGRRSTDTQYF
TRBJ1-5 . . TRBV9 TGTGCCAGCAGCGTAGGAGCGGGGGATAGCAATCAGCCCCAGCATTTT CASSVGAGDSNQPQHF
TRBJ2-3 TRBD1 . TRBV28 TGTGCCAGCAGTCAGGGACAGGGGATCACAGATACGCAGTATTTT CASSQGQGITDTQYF
TRBJ1-4 . . TRBV5-1 TGCGCCAGCAGCTTGGGATCTAGGGGGTCTAATGAAAAACTGTTTTTT CASSLGSRGSNEKLFF
TRBJ1-4 TRBD1 . TRBV7-3 TGTGCCAGCAGTGAGGGACAGGGGAAACTGTTTTTT CASSEGQGKLFF
TRBJ2-1 . . TRBV6-5 TGTGCCAGCAGTTCCAACGACTCTCCCTACAATGAGCAGTTCTTC CASSSNDSPYNEQFF
TRBJ2-1 TRBD2 . TRBV19 TGTGCCAGTAGTGTGGGACTAGAGCTCAATGAGCAGTTCTTC CASSVGLELNEQFF
TRBJ1-1 . . TRBV11-2 TGTGCCAGCAGCTTCGACAAGAAAGCTTTCTTT CASSFDKKAFF
TRBJ2-1 TRBD1 . TRBV29-1 TGCAGCGGTTACAGGGGACCCTACAATGAGCAGTTCTTC CSGYRGPYNEQFF
TRBJ2-2 TRBD2 . TRBV18 TGTGCCAGCTCACCGCCTAGCGGAACCGGGGAGCTGTTTTTT CASSPPSGTGELFF
TRBJ2-1 . . TRBV6-6 TGTGCCAGCACTGCGGGAATTAGGTACAATGAGCAGTTCTTC CASTAGIRYNEQFF
TRBJ2-5 TRBD2 . TRBV11-3 TGTGCCAGCAGCTTAGCCACGGGGGGTGCGGAGACCCAGTACTTC CASSLATGGAETQYF
TRBJ2-4 . . TRBV28 TGTGCCAGCAGTAGGGGAGGATCAGGAGGGAGAAGGGGCAAAAACATTCAGTACTTC CASSRGGSGGRRGKNIQYF
TRBJ1-2 . once TRBV7-2 TGTGCCAGCAGCTTAGCAGCAGGGATGGACTATGGCTACACCTTC CASSLAAGMDYGYTF
TRBJ1-2 . . TRBV5-1 TGCGCCAGCAGCCCCCCTGGGAGTAACTATGGCTACACCTTC CASSPPGSNYGYTF
TRBJ1-5 . . TRBV29-1 TGCAGCGTTTCAGGGATCAATCAGCCCCAGCATTTT CSVSGINQPQHF
TRBJ2-7 . . TRBV13 TGTGCCAGCAGCTGGGCCGGGACGGGGTCCTACGAGCAGTACTTC CASSWAGTGSYEQYF
TRBJ1-2 . . TRBV12-5 TGTGCTAGTGGTTTGGTCCCGAAACCAGAGTTTTTAGACTATGGCTACACCTTC CASGLVPKPEFLDYGYTF
TRBJ2-2 . . TRBV10-3 TGTGCCATCAGTGTCGGCAGAGACATCGGGGAGCTGTTTTTT CAISVGRDIGELFF
TRBJ1-5 . once TRBV28 TGTGCCAGCAGGCACAGGGAAACAGTCAATCAGCCCCAGCATTTT CASRHRETVNQPQHF
TRBJ1-1 . . TRBV7-2 TGTGCCAGCAGCTTAGACGCTGTGACAGCTCGAGGAGGGGCTTTCTTT CASSLDAVTARGGAFF
TRBJ1-1 TRBD1 . TRBV10-1 TGCGCCAGCACCTCGGGGACAGGGGGAGAAGCTTTCTTT CASTSGTGGEAFF
TRBJ2-7 TRBD1 . TRBV5-1 TGCGCCAGCAGCTTGGTCCCAGGGGGCGAGCAGTACTTC CASSLVPGGEQYF
TRBJ2-1 TRBD2 . TRBV4-2 TGTGCCAGCAGCCAAGTATCTTTGGCGGGAGGGAATGAGCAGTTCTTC CASSQVSLAGGNEQFF
TRBJ2-2 TRBD2 . TRBV2 TGTGCCATTGATAGCGGGACTGGGGCCGGGGAGCTGTTTTTT CAIDSGTGAGELFF
TRBJ2-1 . . TRBV28 TGTGCCAGCAGTTTAGGTAGGGGCGAGCAGTTCTTC CASSLGRGEQFF
TRBJ2-4 TRBD1 . TRBV23-1 TGCGCCAGCAGTCAATCCCCCCTTCGACAGGGCTTGATCCAAAACATTCAGTACTTC CASSQSPLRQGLIQNIQYF
TRBJ2-7 . . TRBV18 TGTGCCAGCTCCCTCCAGGATGACGGCACCTACGAGCAGTACTTC CASSLQDDGTYEQYF
TRBJ2-1 . . TRBV7-3 TGTGCCAGCAGCTTAGTCCGGGACAACAATGAGCAGTTCTTC CASSLVRDNNEQFF
TRBJ2-7 TRBD1 . TRBV11-2 TGTGCCAGCAGCTTGGACAGGCCTCCCTCCTACGAGCAGTACTTC CASSLDRPPSYEQYF
TRBJ2-5 . . TRBV7-2 TGTGCCAGCAGCTTAGGAGTCTTAGAGACCCAGTACTTC CASSLGVLETQYF
TRBJ1-2 TRBD1 . TRBV5-4 TGTGCCAGCAGCCCTCGGGGACAGGGTGGATATTCCGATTATGGCTACACCTTC CASSPRGQGGYSDYGYTF